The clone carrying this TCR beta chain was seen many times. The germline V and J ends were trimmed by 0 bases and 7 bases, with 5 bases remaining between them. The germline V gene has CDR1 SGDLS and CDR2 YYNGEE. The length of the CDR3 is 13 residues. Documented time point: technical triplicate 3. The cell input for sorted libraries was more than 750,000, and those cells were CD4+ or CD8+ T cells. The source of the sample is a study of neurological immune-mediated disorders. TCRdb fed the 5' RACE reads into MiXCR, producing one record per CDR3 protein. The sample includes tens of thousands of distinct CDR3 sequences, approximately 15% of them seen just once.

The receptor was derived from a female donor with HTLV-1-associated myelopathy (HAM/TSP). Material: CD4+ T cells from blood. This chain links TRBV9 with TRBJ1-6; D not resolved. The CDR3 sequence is CASSVEWNSPLHF. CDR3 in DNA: TGTGCCAGCAGCGTAGAATGGAATTCACCCCTCCACTTT.